A single sample gave rise to the 3 T cell receptor beta chains below, sequenced in a study of blood T cell repertoires in COVID-19. The method was immunoSEQ multiplex PCR; TCRdb's version includes in-frame clones alone and lacks a portion of them. The profile shows roughly 55,000 clones, 90% of them singletons. The sample taken for sequencing was peripheral blood. The receptor source for this set is a human donor with active COVID-19. The donor label of this sample is uncertain.

The V call is TRBV19, the J call TRBJ2-2; tentative D call: TRBD1 (6 bases). Deletions cut 7 bases from V and 5 bases from J, with 11 bases between. This CDR3 region has 13 residues. Germline V CDR1 and CDR2: LNHDA, SQIVND (reference sequence). This chain's CDR3 is CASNQGTTGELFF. The CDR3 DNA reads as TGTGCCAGTAATCAGGGGACAACCGGGGAGCTGTTTTTT. Combining the CDR3 with reference TRBV19 and TRBJ2-2 gives the whole variable domain DGGITQSPKYLFRKEGQNVTLSCEQNLNHDAMYWYRQDPGQGLRLIYYSQIVNDFQKGDIAEGYSVSREKKESFPLTVTSAQKNPTAFYLCASNQGTTGELFFGEGSRLTVL.

The gene calls are TRBV5-6 and TRBJ2-7; perhaps D is TRBD1 or TRBD2 (6 bases each). Germline-derived CDR1 and CDR2 are SGHDT and YYEEEE. This CDR3 contains 11 residues. V was trimmed by 4 bases and J by 10 bases, leaving 12 bases between them. CDR3 protein: CASSLGGPQYF. CDR3 bases: TGTGCCAGCAGCCTGGGGGGCCCCCAGTACTTC.

The rearrangement links TRBV10-3 to TRBJ2-1, with 8 positions matching TRBD2. The J segment lost 8 bases and the V segment lost 6 bases, leaving 9 bases of the junction unmatched. The CDR3 loop spans 14 amino acids. Germline CDR1 is ENHRY and CDR2 is SYGVKD. CDR3 nucleotide sequence: TGTGCCATCAGATCCGGGACTAGTCAAGATGAGCAGTTCTTC. This sequence encodes CAIRSGTSQDEQFF.